This T cell receptor beta chain was profiled in a study of blood T cell repertoires in COVID-19. On the study more broadly: Acute and convalescent COVID-19 samples came from the United States, Italy and Spain. The cDNA or gDNA used as material had been derived from T cells, B-cell-depleted T cells, or PBMCs.

Per the study methods: Estimated nucleated cell counts came from reference gene primer amplification. TCRdb's table, derived via immunoSEQ multiplex PCR, lists solely in-frame clones and lacks some. The V and J calls and clone size were taken over from that table, and D and trimming were inferred from the DNA. This sample has hundreds of thousands of clones, with 86% found just once. The V gene's germline CDR1 is MNHEY and CDR2 SVGEGT. V was trimmed by 2 bases and J by 12 bases, leaving 13 bases between them. This CDR3 spans 12 amino acids. The specimen sequenced was peripheral blood. The clonotype comes from a woman aged 60-75 years who had recovered from COVID-19. The chain employs TRBV6-2 or TRBV6-3 and TRBJ2-5; D perhaps matches TRBD2 (6 bases). CDR3 amino acids: CASSYPRTKEYF. CDR3 DNA sequence: TGTGCCAGCAGTTACCCGCGGACTAAAGAGTACTTC.